This T cell receptor (beta chain) was obtained from a study of T cells in Graves' hyperthyroidism and ophthalmopathy. Comments on this clonotype: The antigen remains unidentified.

The CDR3 length is 15 residues. Germline V gene sequence: CDR1 SGHTA, CDR2 FQGTGA. Between the trimmed V and J ends, which lost 5 bases and 7 bases, there was a span of 20 bases. Researchers amplified the TCR beta CDR3 regions from RNA transcripts. The HTBI primer set drove a first-round RT-PCR of the TCR CDR3. TCRdb processed the multiplex PCR reads anew with MiXCR; each CDR3 protein has one entry. The table lists a few hundred thousand distinct CDR3 sequences, about 43% of them singletons. Study-wide points: Among clonotypes expanded in thyroid above 0.001, most were also found in blood.

Uncontrolled infection, other autoimmune disease, pregnancy or lactation excluded patients. Clinicians diagnosed patients from clinical symptoms, serum thyroxine and TRAb, thyroid ultrasound and orbital computed tomography. V usage is TRBV7-3 and J usage is TRBJ1-2, with a tentative D call TRBD1 (6 bases). Source material: peripheral blood or thyroid tissue (not recorded which). This sequence originates from an adult woman with Graves' disease, either hyperthyroidism or ophthalmopathy (not recorded which). CDR3 bases: TGTGCCAGCAGCCCTCTAGCGTCGGCAGGGGCTGGCTACACCTTC. Amino acids: CASSPLASAGAGYTF.